The next 14 T cell receptor beta chains were all read from a single sample in a study of cytomegalovirus exposure and HLA in healthy donors. The PCR ran on 60 Vbeta and 13 Jbeta primers. Profiling relied on immunoSEQ multiplex PCR, and the TCRdb table lists in-frame clones only, not all of them. The sample has some 150,000 clones, about 79% seen once. Sequenced input: PBMCs. The receptors stem from a male donor in good health and CMV-seronegative.

The V call is TRBV4-1, the J call TRBJ1-2; no clear D gene. V lost 3 bases to trimming and J lost 4 bases, with 9 bases between them. From germline, CDR1 is MGHRA and CDR2 YSYEKL. The CDR3 is 13 residues long. This CDR3 is CASSQGESYGYTF. The CDR3 bases are TGCGCCAGCAGCCAGGGAGAGAGCTATGGCTACACCTTC.

The CDR3 bases are TGTGCCAGCAGCTTTACCGGGGTTCACCAAGAGACCCAGTACTTC. It is translated as CASSFTGVHQETQYF. This sequence joins TRBV7-9 and TRBJ2-5; a possible D gene is TRBD2 (5 bases). Trimming pared 3 bases from V and 0 bases from J, leaving 11 bases between. CDR3 size: 15 residues. Germline values: CDR1 SEHNR, CDR2 FQNEAQ (reference sequence).

The gene calls are TRBV10-3 and TRBJ1-1; a weak D match, TRBD1 (5 bases). This CDR3 has 14 amino acids. V lost 4 bases, J lost 7 bases, and 16 bases lay in between. Per germline, CDR1 ENHRY and CDR2 SYGVKD. CDR3 in DNA: TGTGCCATCAGTGTTTCTGTAGGGGTGGGTGAAGCTTTCTTT. As protein: CAISVSVGVGEAFF.

This chain joins TRBV19 and TRBJ2-7, with TRBD1 matching over 10 bases. The V segment lost 5 bases and the J segment 2 bases; nucleotides outside the gene matches: 6. This CDR3 contains 15 residues. Germline V gene lookup returns CDR1 LNHDA and CDR2 SQIVND (reference sequence). The CDR3 spells CASSVRDRGPYEQYF. DNA for the CDR3: TGTGCCAGTAGTGTCCGGGACAGGGGACCCTACGAGCAGTACTTC.

CDR3 sequence reads: CASSPPGLAKSYEQYF. The CDR3 DNA sequence: TGTGCCAGCTCACCACCTGGACTAGCGAAATCCTACGAGCAGTACTTC. The rearrangement joins TRBV18 to TRBJ2-7; 9 bases are a match to TRBD2. Per the germline V gene, CDR1 is KGHSH and CDR2 is LQKENI. CDR3 size: 16 residues. Unmatched junction bases numbered 4, after V lost 0 bases and J lost 1 base.

V and J are TRBV5-1 and TRBJ2-1; TRBD1 matches 10 bases. The CDR3 spans 16 residues. CDR1 is SGHRS and CDR2 is YFSETQ in the germline V gene. Trimming cost V 4 bases and J 7 bases; bases outside gene matches: 11. The CDR3 nucleotides read TGCGCCAGCAGCATGGGCCCCCGGGACAGGGGAAATGAGCAGTTCTTC. Protein: CASSMGPRDRGNEQFF.

The rearrangement links TRBV4-2 to TRBJ2-3; the match to TRBD1 covers 10 bases. V lost 4 bases and J lost 4; bases outside the gene matches: 8. The CDR3 length is 16 residues. The V gene's germline CDR1 is LGHNA and CDR2 YNFKEQ. Written as DNA, the CDR3 is TGTGCCAGCAGCCTAGACGTGGGACAGGGGTCAGATACGCAGTATTTT. This sequence encodes CASSLDVGQGSDTQYF.

The V call is TRBV5-4, the J call TRBJ1-2; possibly TRBD1 for D (5 bases). The CDR3 runs to 14 residues. In germline, CDR1 is SGHNT, CDR2 YYREEE (reference sequence). The germline V and J ends were trimmed by 5 bases and 8 bases, with 19 bases remaining between them. In nucleotides, the CDR3 is TGTGCCAGCAGGCCCCCGGATCAAGGGGTCGGCTACACCTTC. It specifies CASRPPDQGVGYTF.

This clone has more than one count but fewer than ten. Written as DNA, the CDR3 is TGCGCCAGCAGCCCGACAGGGGGTTTGGGGGCCAACGTCCTGACTTTC. It yields the protein CASSPTGGLGANVLTF. The chain carries TRBV5-1 and TRBJ2-6, with TRBD1 identical over 9 bases. With 4 bases clipped from V and 4 bases from J, the junction kept 6 bases outside the gene matches. The CDR3 has 16 residues. CDR1 SGHRS and CDR2 YFSETQ come from the germline V gene.

The chain is built from TRBV15 and TRBJ2-5, with TRBD2 matching over 14 bases. Germline CDR1 reads LNHNV; CDR2 reads YYDKDF (reference sequence). V shed 3 bases and J 1 base; nucleotides not matched to a gene: 10. This CDR3 contains 19 residues. The CDR3 region has the DNA TGTGCCACCAGCAGGGGACTAGCGGGGGCCTTGTTGGCCCAAGAGACCCAGTACTTC. Protein sequence: CATSRGLAGALLAQETQYF.

This chain connects TRBV5-1 to TRBJ2-2, with a tentative D call TRBD1 (6 bases). The V end lost 0 bases, the J end lost 6 bases, and 9 bases lay between the germline ends. Germline V gene sequence: CDR1 SGHRS, CDR2 YFSETQ. This CDR3 has 14 amino acids. The CDR3 protein is CASSLAGASGELFF. In DNA form, the CDR3 reads TGCGCCAGCAGCTTGGCAGGGGCGTCCGGGGAGCTGTTTTTT.

This chain links TRBV5-6 with TRBJ1-1; TRBD1 matches 7 bases. The V gene's germline CDR1 is SGHDT and CDR2 YYEEEE. Unmatched junction bases numbered 10, after V lost 4 bases and J lost 4 bases. The CDR3 totals 15 residues. The DNA of the CDR3 is TGTGCCAGCAGCCCGGACAGGAGATTGAGCACTGAAGCTTTCTTT. The encoded protein is CASSPDRRLSTEAFF.

For the CDR3, the DNA is TGTGCCAGCTCACAACAGGAGAACACTGAAGCTTTCTTT. Its translation is CASSQQENTEAFF. V usage is TRBV18 and J usage is TRBJ1-1; tentatively, D is TRBD1 (5 bases). Trimming took 4 bases from V and 1 from J, leaving 7 bases between them. Germline CDR1 reads KGHSH; CDR2 reads LQKENI. The CDR3 length is 13 residues. The full variable domain, with the rest looked up from reference TRBV18 and TRBJ1-1, is NAGVMQNPRHLVRRRGQEARLRCSPMKGHSHVYWYRQLPEEGLKFMVYLQKENIIDESGMPKERFSAEFPKEGPSILRIQQVVRGDSAAYFCASSQQENTEAFFGQGTRLTVV.

This clone occurred once. The V call is TRBV6-5, the J call TRBJ1-2, with TRBD1 matching 7 bases. The CDR3 has 16 residues. Germline CDR1 MNHEY, CDR2 SVGAGI. V lost 2 bases and J lost 5; bases outside the gene matches: 11. Here the CDR3 reads CASSYELSGGEYGYTF. CDR3 nucleotides: TGTGCCAGCAGTTACGAATTGTCAGGGGGAGAGTATGGCTACACCTTC.